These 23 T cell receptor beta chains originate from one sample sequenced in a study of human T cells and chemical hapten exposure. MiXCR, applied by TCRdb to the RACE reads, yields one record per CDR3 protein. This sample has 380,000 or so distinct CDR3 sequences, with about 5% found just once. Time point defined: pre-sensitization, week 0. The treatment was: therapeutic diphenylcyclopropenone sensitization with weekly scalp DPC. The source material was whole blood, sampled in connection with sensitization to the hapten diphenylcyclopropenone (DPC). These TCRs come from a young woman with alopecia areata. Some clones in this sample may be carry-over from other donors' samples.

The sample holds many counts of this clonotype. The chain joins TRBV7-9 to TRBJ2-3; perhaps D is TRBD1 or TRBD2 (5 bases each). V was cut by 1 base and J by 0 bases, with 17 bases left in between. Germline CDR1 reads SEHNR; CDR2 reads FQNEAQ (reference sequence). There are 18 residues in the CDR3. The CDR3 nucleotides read TGTGCCAGCAGCTTAGGATACCGGGGCAGCACTAGCACAGATACGCAGTATTTT. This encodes CASSLGYRGSTSTDTQYF.

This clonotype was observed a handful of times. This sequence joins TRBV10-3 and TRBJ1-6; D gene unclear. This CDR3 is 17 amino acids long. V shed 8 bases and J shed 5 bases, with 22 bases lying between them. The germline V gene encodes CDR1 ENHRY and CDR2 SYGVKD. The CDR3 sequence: CAISPTSLPVNNSPLHF. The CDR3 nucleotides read TGTGCCATCTCTCCGACGTCCTTACCTGTCAATAATTCACCCCTCCACTTT.

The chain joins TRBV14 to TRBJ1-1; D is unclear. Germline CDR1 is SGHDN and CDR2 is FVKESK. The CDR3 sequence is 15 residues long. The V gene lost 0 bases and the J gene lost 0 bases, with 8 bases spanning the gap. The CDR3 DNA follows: TGTGCCAGCAGCCAAGAAGGCCTTTTGAACACTGAAGCTTTCTTT. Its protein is CASSQEGLLNTEAFF.

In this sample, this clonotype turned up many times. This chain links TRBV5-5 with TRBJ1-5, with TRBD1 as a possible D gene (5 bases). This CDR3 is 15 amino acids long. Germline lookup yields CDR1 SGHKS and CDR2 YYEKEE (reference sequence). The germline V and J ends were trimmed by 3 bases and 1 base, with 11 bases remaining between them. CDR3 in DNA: TGTGCCAGCAGCTGGGGACCCCTCAGCAATCAGCCCCAGCATTTT. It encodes CASSWGPLSNQPQHF. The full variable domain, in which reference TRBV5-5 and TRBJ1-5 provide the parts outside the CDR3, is DAGVTQSPTHLIKTRGQQVTLRCSPISGHKSVSWYQQVLGQGPQFIFQYYEKEERGRGNFPDRFSARQFPNYSSELNVNALLLGDSALYLCASSWGPLSNQPQHFGDGTRLSIL.

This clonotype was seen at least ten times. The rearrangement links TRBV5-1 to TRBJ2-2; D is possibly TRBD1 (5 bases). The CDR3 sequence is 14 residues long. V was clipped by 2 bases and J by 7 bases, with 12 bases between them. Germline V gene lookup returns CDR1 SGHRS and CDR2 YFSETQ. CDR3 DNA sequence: TGCGCCAGCAGCTTCCTAGGGGCCGGCGGGGAGCTGTTTTTT. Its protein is CASSFLGAGGELFF.

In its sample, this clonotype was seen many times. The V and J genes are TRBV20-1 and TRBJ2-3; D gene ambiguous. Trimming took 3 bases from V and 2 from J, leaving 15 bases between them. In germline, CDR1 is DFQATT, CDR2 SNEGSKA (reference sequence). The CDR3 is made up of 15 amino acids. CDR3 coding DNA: TGCAGTGCTAGTTTCGGAAGTATAAACACAGATACGCAGTATTTT. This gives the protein CSASFGSINTDTQYF.

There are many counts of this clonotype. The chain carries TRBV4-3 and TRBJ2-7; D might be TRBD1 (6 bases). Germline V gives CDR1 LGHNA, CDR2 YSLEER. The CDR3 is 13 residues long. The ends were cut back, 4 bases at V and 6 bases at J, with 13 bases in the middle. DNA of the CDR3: TGCGCCAGCAGCCGGGAACAGGGACGCGAGCAGTACTTC. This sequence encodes CASSREQGREQYF.

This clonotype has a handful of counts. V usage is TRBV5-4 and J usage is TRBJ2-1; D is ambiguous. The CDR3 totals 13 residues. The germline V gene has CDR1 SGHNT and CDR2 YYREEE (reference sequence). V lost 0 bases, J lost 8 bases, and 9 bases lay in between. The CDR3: CASSLGRGDEQFF. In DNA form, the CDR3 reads TGTGCCAGCAGCTTGGGCCGTGGGGATGAGCAGTTCTTC.

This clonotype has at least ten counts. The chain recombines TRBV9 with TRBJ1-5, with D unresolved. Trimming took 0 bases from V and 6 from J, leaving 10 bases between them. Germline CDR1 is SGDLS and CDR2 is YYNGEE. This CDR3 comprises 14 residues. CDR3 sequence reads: CASSVGTESQPQHF. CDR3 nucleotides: TGTGCCAGCAGCGTAGGGACGGAGTCTCAGCCCCAGCATTTT.

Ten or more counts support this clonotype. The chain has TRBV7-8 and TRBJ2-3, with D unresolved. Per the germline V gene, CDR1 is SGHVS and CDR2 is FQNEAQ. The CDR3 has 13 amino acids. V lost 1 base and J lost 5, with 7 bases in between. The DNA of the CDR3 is TGTGCCAGCAGCTTAGGGTCGGAAGATACGCAGTATTTT. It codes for CASSLGSEDTQYF. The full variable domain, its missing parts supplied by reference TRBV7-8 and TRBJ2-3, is GAGVSQSPRYKVAKRGQDVALRCDPISGHVSLFWYQQALGQGPEFLTYFQNEAQLDKSGLPSDRFFAERPEGSVSTLKIQRTQQEDSAVYLCASSLGSEDTQYFGPGTRLTVL.

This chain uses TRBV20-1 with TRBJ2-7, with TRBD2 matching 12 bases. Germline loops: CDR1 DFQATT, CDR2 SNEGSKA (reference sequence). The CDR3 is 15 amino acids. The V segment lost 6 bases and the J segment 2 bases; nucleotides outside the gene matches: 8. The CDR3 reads CSASVLAGGPYEQYF. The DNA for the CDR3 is TGCAGTGCCTCTGTTCTAGCGGGGGGGCCCTACGAGCAGTACTTC.

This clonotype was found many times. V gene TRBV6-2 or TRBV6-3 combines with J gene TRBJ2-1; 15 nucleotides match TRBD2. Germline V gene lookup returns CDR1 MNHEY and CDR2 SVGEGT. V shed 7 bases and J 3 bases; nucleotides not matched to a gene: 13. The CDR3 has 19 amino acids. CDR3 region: CASTYSGTSGGKGYNEQFF. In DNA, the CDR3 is TGTGCCAGCACCTACTCCGGGACTAGCGGGGGGAAAGGCTACAATGAGCAGTTCTTC.

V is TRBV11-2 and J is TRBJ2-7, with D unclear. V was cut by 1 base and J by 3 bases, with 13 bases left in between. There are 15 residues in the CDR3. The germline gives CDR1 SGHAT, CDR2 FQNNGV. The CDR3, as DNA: TGTGCCAGCAGCTTAGTAGGCCTTGTTAGCTACGAGCAGTACTTC. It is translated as CASSLVGLVSYEQYF.

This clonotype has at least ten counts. The CDR3 here is CSALPGDGNQPQHF. The CDR3 nucleotides are TGCAGTGCCCTCCCGGGAGACGGAAATCAGCCCCAGCATTTT. This rearrangement joins TRBV20-1 to TRBJ1-5; D is uncertain. Germline assignment: CDR1 DFQATT and CDR2 SNEGSKA (reference sequence). Trimming cost V 6 bases and J 4 bases, with 16 bases left between them. The CDR3 loop spans 14 amino acids.

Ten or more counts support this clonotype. The CDR3 here is CSVYSGDTQYF. CDR3 in DNA: TGCAGCGTTTACAGCGGCGATACGCAGTATTTT. V usage is TRBV29-1 and J usage is TRBJ2-3, with a possible D match to TRBD2 (5 bases). Germline assignment: CDR1 SQVTM and CDR2 ANQGSEA. V was trimmed by 5 bases and J by 6 bases, leaving 9 bases between them. The CDR3 has 11 amino acids.

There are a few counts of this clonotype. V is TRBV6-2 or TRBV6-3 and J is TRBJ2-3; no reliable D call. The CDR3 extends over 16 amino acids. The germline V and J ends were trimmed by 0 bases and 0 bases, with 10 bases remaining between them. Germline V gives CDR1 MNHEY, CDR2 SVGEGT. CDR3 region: CASSYSKVGSTDTQYF. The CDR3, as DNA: TGTGCCAGCAGTTACTCGAAAGTGGGCAGCACAGATACGCAGTATTTT.

DNA for the CDR3: TGTGCCAGCGGTTACGGGGTTAGCACAGATACGCAGTATTTT. Protein product: CASGYGVSTDTQYF. This chain joins TRBV7-9 and TRBJ2-3; weak D call: TRBD2 (5 bases). Germline values: CDR1 SEHNR, CDR2 FQNEAQ (reference sequence). The CDR3 contains 14 residues. The V end lost 8 bases, the J end lost 0 bases, and 12 bases lay between the germline ends.

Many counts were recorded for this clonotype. DNA for the CDR3: TGTGCCACCAGTGGACAGGGGGATACGCAGTATTTT. Translation gives CATSGQGDTQYF. The chain employs TRBV24-1 and TRBJ2-3; 8 bases are a match to TRBD1. CDR3 length: 12 residues. Germline V gene sequence: CDR1 KGHDR, CDR2 SFDVKD. V was pared by 5 bases and J by 6 bases, with 0 bases of the junction left unmatched.

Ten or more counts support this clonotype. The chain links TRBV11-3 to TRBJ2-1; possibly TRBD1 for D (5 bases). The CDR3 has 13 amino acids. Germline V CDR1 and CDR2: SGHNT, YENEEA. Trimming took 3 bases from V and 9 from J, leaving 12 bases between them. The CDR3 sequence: CASSFLGRREQFF. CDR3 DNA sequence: TGTGCCAGCAGCTTTTTGGGGCGCCGTGAGCAGTTCTTC.

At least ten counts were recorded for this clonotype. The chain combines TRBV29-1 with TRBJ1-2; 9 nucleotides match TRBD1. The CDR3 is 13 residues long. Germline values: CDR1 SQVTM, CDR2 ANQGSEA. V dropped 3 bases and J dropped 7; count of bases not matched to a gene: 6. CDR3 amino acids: CSVDEQGASGYTF. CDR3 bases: TGCAGCGTTGACGAACAGGGGGCTAGTGGCTACACCTTC.

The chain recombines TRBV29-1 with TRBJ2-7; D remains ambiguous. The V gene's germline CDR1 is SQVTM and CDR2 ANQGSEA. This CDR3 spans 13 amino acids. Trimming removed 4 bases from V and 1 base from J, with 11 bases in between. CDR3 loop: CSVASDRSYEQYF. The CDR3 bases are TGCAGCGTTGCGTCGGACCGGTCCTACGAGCAGTACTTC.

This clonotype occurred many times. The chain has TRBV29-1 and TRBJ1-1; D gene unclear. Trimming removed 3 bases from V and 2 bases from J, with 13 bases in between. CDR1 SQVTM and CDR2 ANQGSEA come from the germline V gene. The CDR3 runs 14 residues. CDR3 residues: CSVDARRANTEAFF. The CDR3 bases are TGCAGCGTTGATGCCCGGAGAGCTAACACTGAAGCTTTCTTT.

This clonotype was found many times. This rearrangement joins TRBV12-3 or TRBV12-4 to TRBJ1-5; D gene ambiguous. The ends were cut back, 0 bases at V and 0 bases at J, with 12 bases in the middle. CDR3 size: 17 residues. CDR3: CASSLASGVDSNQPQHF. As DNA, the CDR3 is TGTGCCAGCAGTTTAGCTAGCGGGGTTGATAGCAATCAGCCCCAGCATTTT.